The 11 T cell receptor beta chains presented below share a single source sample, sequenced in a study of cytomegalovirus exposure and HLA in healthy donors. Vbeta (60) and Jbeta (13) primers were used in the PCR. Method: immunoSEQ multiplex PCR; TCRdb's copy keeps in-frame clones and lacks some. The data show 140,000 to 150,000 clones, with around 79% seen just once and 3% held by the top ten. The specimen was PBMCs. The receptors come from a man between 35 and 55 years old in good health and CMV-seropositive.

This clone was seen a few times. CDR3 protein: CASSLRGLMNTEAFF. The CDR3 region has the DNA TGTGCCAGCAGTTTACGGGGTCTCATGAACACTGAAGCTTTCTTT. The chain employs TRBV28 and TRBJ1-1; no clear D. The CDR3 contains 15 residues. Germline lookup yields CDR1 MDHEN and CDR2 SYDVKM. V was clipped by 2 bases and J by 0 bases, with 10 bases between them.

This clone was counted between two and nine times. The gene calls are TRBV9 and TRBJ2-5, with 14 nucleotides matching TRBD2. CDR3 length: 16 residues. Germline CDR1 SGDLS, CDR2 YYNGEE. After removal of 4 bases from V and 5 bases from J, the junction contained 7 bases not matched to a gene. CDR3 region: CASSPRLAGGLETQYF. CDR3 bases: TGTGCCAGCAGCCCGCGACTAGCGGGAGGGCTGGAGACCCAGTACTTC. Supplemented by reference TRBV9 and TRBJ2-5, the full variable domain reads DSGVTQTPKHLITATGQRVTLRCSPRSGDLSVYWYQQSLDQGLQFLIQYYNGEERAKGNILERFSAQQFPDLHSELNLSSLELGDSALYFCASSPRLAGGLETQYFGPGTRLLVL.

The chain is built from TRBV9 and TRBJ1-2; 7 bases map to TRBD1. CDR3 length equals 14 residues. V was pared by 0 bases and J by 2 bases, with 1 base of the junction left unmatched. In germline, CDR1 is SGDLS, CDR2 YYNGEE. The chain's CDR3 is CASSVEQGNYGYTF. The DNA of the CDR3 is TGTGCCAGCAGCGTAGAACAGGGGAACTATGGCTACACCTTC.

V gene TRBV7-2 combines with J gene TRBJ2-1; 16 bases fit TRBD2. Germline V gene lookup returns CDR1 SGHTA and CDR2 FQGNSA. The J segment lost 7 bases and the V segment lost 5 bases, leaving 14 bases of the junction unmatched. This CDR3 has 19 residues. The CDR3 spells CASSRHSGLAGGHRNEQFF. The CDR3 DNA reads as TGTGCCAGCAGCCGACATTCGGGACTAGCGGGAGGGCACCGGAATGAGCAGTTCTTC.

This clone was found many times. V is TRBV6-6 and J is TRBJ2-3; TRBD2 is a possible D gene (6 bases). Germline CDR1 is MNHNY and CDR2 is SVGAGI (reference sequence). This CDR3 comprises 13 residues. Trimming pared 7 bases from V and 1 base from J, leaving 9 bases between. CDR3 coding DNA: TGTGCCAGCACGGGAGTGGGCACAGATACGCAGTATTTT. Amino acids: CASTGVGTDTQYF.

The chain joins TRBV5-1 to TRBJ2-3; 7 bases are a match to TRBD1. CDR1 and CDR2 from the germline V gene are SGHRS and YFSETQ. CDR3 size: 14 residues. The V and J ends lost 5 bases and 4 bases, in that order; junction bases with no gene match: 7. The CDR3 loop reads CASSLGDSPDTQYF. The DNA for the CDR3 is TGCGCCAGCAGTTTAGGGGACAGTCCAGATACGCAGTATTTT.

The DNA of the CDR3 is TGCGCCAGCAGCCAAGCCTCCGGGGCTAGCGGGACCCATGAGCAGTTCTTC. Translating gives CASSQASGASGTHEQFF. The chain joins TRBV4-1 to TRBJ2-1; 9 bases are shared with TRBD2. CDR3 size: 17 residues. The V gene end was trimmed by 1 base and the J gene end by 8 bases; junction bases not matched to a gene: 12. Germline V gene sequence: CDR1 MGHRA, CDR2 YSYEKL.

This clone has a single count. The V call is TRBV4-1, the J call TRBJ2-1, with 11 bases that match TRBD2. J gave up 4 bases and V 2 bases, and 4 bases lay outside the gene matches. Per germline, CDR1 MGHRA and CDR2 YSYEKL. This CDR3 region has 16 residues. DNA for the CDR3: TGCGCCAGCAGCCAATCGGGACTAGCGGCTTACAATGAGCAGTTCTTC. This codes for CASSQSGLAAYNEQFF.

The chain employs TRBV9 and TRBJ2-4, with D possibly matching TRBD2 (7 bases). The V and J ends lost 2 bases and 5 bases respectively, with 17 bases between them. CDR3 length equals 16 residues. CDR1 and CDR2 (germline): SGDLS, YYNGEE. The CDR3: CASSVGAGVAQNIQYF. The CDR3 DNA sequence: TGTGCCAGCAGCGTGGGGGCGGGAGTGGCGCAAAACATTCAGTACTTC.

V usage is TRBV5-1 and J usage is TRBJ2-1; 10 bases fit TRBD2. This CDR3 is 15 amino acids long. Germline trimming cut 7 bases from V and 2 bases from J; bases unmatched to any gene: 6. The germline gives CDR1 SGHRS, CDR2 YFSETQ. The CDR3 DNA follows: TGCGCCAGCGGACCCGGACTAGCGGCCTACAATGAGCAGTTCTTC. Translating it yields CASGPGLAAYNEQFF.

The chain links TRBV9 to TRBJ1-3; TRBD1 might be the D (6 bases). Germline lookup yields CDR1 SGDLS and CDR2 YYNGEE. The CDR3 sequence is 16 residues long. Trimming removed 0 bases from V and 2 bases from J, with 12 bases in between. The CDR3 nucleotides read TGTGCCAGCAGCGTAGACCCTACAGGGACTGGAAACACCATATATTTT. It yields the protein CASSVDPTGTGNTIYF.